Shown below are 7 T cell receptor beta chains from a single sample sequenced in a study of T cell repertoires in cytomegalovirus infection. For these receptors, no antigen is known. TCRdb passed the reads through MiXCR, listing each CDR3 protein once. The data show approximately 300,000 distinct CDR3 sequences, roughly 29% seen once. Source: cultured PBMCs, taken from culture after CMV antigen stimulation. These receptors were collected from a human donor in good health (CMV status not recorded). Some clones in this sample may be carry-over from other donors' samples.

This clonotype occurred a few times. The J gene is TRBJ2-7, the V gene TRBV11-2; D unclear. The V gene lost 3 bases and the J gene lost 5 bases, with 14 bases spanning the gap. CDR1 and CDR2 (germline): SGHAT, FQNNGV. This CDR3 comprises 14 residues. The CDR3 bases are TGTGCCAGCAGCTTGGTCATTGAAACCGACGAGCAGTACTTC. It specifies CASSLVIETDEQYF.

The chain combines TRBV2 with TRBJ1-2, with TRBD1 identical over 8 bases. Germline lookup yields CDR1 SNHLY and CDR2 FYNNEI. Trimming at V came to 7 bases and at J to 7 bases, leaving 8 bases not matched to a gene. The length of the CDR3 is 13 residues. CDR3 sequence: CASNTGQGLGYTF. The CDR3 coding sequence is TGTGCCAGCAATACCGGACAGGGCCTTGGCTACACCTTC.

This chain joins TRBV27 and TRBJ2-5; D may correspond to TRBD1 or TRBD2 (5 bases each). Germline values: CDR1 MNHEY, CDR2 SMNVEV (reference sequence). V shed 6 bases and J shed 2 bases, with 13 bases lying between them. This CDR3 spans 14 amino acids. The CDR3 bases are TGTGCCAGCAGCCCAGAGGGGATACAAGAGACCCAGTACTTC. Its translation: CASSPEGIQETQYF.

The CDR3 is CASSLVGGDEQFF. CDR3 DNA: TGTGCCAGCAGCTTAGTCGGGGGAGATGAGCAGTTCTTC. The chain is built from TRBV7-9 and TRBJ2-1; D might be TRBD2 (6 bases). Germline V gene sequence: CDR1 SEHNR, CDR2 FQNEAQ (reference sequence). The CDR3 runs 13 residues. V was shortened by 1 base and J by 8 bases, with 9 bases between the two germline ends.

Only a few counts were recorded for this clonotype. The CDR3 sequence: CASSPQAGYSYEQYF. CDR3 DNA sequence: TGTGCCAGTAGTCCCCAAGCAGGCTATTCCTACGAGCAGTACTTC. The chain recombines TRBV19 with TRBJ2-7, with D unclear. Germline V gives CDR1 LNHDA, CDR2 SQIVND (reference sequence). The CDR3 consists of 15 residues. V dropped 5 bases and J dropped 1 base, with 15 bases sitting between them.

Many counts were recorded for this clonotype. The chain uses TRBV7-9 and TRBJ2-5, with TRBD2 as a possible D gene (7 bases). The V gene lost 0 bases and the J gene lost 1 base, with 9 bases spanning the gap. The CDR3 has 15 amino acids. Germline V CDR1 and CDR2: SEHNR, FQNEAQ (reference sequence). This CDR3 reads CASSLAGGLQETQYF. The CDR3 bases are TGTGCCAGCAGCTTAGCGGGGGGGCTCCAAGAGACCCAGTACTTC.

The chain employs TRBV4-1 and TRBJ1-5, with a weak D call TRBD1 (5 bases). Germline CDR1 MGHRA, CDR2 YSYEKL. This CDR3 contains 16 residues. V was clipped by 0 bases and J by 1 base, with 10 bases between them. In DNA form, the CDR3 reads TGCGCCAGCAGCCAAGAGGCCAGGGTCAGCAATCAGCCCCAGCATTTT. It yields the protein CASSQEARVSNQPQHF.